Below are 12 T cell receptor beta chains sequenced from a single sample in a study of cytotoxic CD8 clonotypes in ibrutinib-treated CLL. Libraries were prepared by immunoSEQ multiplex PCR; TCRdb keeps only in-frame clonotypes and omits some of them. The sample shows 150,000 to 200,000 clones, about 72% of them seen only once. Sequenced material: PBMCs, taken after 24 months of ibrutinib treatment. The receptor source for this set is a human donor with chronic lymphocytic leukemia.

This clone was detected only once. Here the CDR3 reads CASSPQNNEQFF. In DNA form, the CDR3 reads TGTGCCAGCAGCCCGCAAAACAATGAGCAGTTCTTC. The V and J genes are TRBV27 and TRBJ2-1; D unresolved. Trimming cost V 6 bases and J 5 bases, with 8 bases left between them. CDR1 is MNHEY, CDR2 SMNVEV, per germline (reference sequence). The CDR3 has 12 amino acids.

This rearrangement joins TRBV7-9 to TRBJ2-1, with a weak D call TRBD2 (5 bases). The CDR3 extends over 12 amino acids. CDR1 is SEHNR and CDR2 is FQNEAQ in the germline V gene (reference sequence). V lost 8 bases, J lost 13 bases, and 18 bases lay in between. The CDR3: CASLSGGLPQFF. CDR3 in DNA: TGTGCCAGCCTATCGGGCGGGCTACCACAGTTCTTC.

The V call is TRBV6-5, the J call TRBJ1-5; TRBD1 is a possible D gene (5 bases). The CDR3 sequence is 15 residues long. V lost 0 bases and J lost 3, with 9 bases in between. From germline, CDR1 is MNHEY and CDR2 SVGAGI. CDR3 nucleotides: TGTGCCAGCAGTTACTCGGGGCACACCAATCAGCCCCAGCATTTT. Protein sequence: CASSYSGHTNQPQHF.

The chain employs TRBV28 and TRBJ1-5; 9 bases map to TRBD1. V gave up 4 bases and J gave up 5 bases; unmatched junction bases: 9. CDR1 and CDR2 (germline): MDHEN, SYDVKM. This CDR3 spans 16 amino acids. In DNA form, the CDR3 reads TGTGCCAGCAGTTCGCAAGGACAGGGGTACCATCAGCCCCAGCATTTT. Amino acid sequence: CASSSQGQGYHQPQHF. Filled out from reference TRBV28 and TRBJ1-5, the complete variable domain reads DVKVTQSSRYLVKRTGEKVFLECVQDMDHENMFWYRQDPGLGLRLIYFSYDVKMKEKGDIPEGYSVSREKKERFSLILESASTNQTSMYLCASSSQGQGYHQPQHFGDGTRLSIL.

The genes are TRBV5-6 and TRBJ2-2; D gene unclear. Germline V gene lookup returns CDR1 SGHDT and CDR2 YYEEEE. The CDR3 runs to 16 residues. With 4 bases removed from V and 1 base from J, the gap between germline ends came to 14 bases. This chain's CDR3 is CASSPVGPLNTGELFF. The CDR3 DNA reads TGTGCCAGCAGCCCCGTGGGCCCCTTGAACACCGGGGAGCTGTTTTTT.

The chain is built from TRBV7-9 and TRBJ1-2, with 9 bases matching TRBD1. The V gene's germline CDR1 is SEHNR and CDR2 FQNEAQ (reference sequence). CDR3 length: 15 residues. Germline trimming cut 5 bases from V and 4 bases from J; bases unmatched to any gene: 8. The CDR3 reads CASSEGQGIFYGYTF. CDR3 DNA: TGTGCCAGCAGCGAGGGACAGGGAATATTCTATGGCTACACCTTC.

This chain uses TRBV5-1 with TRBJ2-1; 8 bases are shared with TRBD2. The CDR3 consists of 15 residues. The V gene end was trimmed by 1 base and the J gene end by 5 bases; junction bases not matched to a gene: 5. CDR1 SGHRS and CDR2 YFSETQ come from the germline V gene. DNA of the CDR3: TGCGCCAGCAGCTTGCGGGAGGGCAGTAACAATGAGCAGTTCTTC. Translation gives CASSLREGSNNEQFF.

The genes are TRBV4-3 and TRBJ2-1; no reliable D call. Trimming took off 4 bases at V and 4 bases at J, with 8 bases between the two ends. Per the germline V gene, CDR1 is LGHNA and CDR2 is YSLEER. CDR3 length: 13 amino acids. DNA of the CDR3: TGCGCCAGCAGCCGAGGATCATACAATGAGCAGTTCTTC. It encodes CASSRGSYNEQFF.

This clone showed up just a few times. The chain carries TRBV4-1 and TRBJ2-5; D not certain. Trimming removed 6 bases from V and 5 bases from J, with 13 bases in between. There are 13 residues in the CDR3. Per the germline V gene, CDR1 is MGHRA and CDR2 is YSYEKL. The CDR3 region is CASSLGVTETQYF. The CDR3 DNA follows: TGCGCCAGCAGTCTAGGAGTCACGGAGACCCAGTACTTC.

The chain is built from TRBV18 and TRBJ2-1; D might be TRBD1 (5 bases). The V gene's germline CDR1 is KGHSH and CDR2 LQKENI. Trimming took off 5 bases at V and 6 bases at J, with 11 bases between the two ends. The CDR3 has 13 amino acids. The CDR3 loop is CASSTRQLNEQFF. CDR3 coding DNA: TGTGCCAGCTCAACAAGACAGCTCAATGAGCAGTTCTTC. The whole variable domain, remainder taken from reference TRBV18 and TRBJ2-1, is NAGVMQNPRHLVRRRGQEARLRCSPMKGHSHVYWYRQLPEEGLKFMVYLQKENIIDESGMPKERFSAEFPKEGPSILRIQQVVRGDSAAYFCASSTRQLNEQFFGPGTRLTVL.

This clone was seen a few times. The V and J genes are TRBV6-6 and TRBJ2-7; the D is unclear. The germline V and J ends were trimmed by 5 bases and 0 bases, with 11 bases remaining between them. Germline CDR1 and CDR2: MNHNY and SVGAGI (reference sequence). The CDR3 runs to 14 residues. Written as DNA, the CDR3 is TGTGCCAGCAGTCTCATCAGGAGCTCCTACGAGCAGTACTTC. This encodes CASSLIRSSYEQYF.

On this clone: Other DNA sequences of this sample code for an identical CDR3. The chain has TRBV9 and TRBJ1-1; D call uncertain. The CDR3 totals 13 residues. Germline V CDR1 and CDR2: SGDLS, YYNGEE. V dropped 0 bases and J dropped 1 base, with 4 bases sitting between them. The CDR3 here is CASSVVKNTEAFF. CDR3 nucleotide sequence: TGTGCCAGCAGCGTAGTCAAGAACACTGAAGCTTTCTTT.